These T cell receptor beta chains were read from a single sample in a study of shared clonotypes between healthy human individuals. Profiling relied on immunoSEQ multiplex PCR, and the TCRdb table lists in-frame clones only, not all of them. Of about 2.4 million clones listed, 90% to 95% are singletons. Specimen: naive CD4+ T cells sorted from blood. These receptors were taken from a man younger than 30 in good health. Both conserved end residues are part of each CDR3. Fields, in order: CDR3 protein, CDR3 DNA, J gene, clone size, V gene, D gene. The D gene is left open where the match is weak. Size values are once, few and many counts, or a class for expanded clones, and some rows have none.

CASSEGTRGDEQFF TGCGCCAGCAGTGAAGGGACTAGGGGCGATGAGCAGTTCTTC TRBJ2-1 NA TRBV10-1 TRBD2
CASSQPPDTEAFF TGTGCCAGCAGCCAGCCGCCGGACACTGAAGCTTTCTTT TRBJ1-1 NA TRBV5-6 NA
CASSIADNYGYTF TGTGCCAGTAGTATAGCAGACAACTATGGCTACACCTTC TRBJ1-2 NA TRBV19 NA
CASSSSGAGANVLTF TGCGCCAGCAGCTCGTCAGGGGCTGGGGCCAACGTCCTGACTTTC TRBJ2-6 NA TRBV5-1 NA
CACAAGSSLGETQYF TGTGCCTGCGCGGCGGGCTCGAGTCTCGGGGAGACCCAGTACTTC TRBJ2-5 NA TRBV30 NA
CASSWGRERTRTGELFF TGTGCCAGCAGCTGGGGGCGGGAGCGAACTCGAACCGGGGAGCTGTTTTTT TRBJ2-2 NA TRBV11-2 NA
CASSLGQGTNEKLFF TGCGCCAGCAGCTTGGGGCAGGGGACTAATGAAAAACTGTTTTTT TRBJ1-4 NA TRBV5-1 NA
CASSFEAGAGMETQYF TGCGCCAGCAGCTTCGAAGCGGGAGCGGGTATGGAGACCCAGTACTTC TRBJ2-5 NA TRBV5-1 TRBD2
CAISEGLGGEKLFF TGTGCCATCAGTGAAGGTTTAGGCGGGGAAAAACTGTTTTTT TRBJ1-4 NA TRBV10-3 NA
CASSAGQVRYTF TGTGCCAGCAGTGCAGGCCAAGTCCGCTACACCTTC TRBJ1-2 NA TRBV2 NA
CASSQPGLTYEQYF TGTGCCAGCAGTCAACCGGGACTGACCTACGAGCAGTACTTC TRBJ2-7 NA TRBV28 NA
CASRLAGAWEQYF TGTGCCAGCAGACTAGCGGGAGCTTGGGAGCAGTACTTC TRBJ2-7 NA TRBV2 TRBD2
CASSPQGTEAFF TGCGCCAGCAGCCCCCAGGGGACTGAAGCTTTCTTT TRBJ1-1 NA TRBV5-1 NA
CASSPPPASSYNSPLHF TGTGCCAGCAGCCCCCCCCCGGCCAGCTCCTATAATTCACCCCTCCACTTT TRBJ1-6 NA TRBV7-3 NA
CSVDLVGLGETQYF TGCAGCGTTGACCTCGTCGGATTGGGGGAGACCCAGTACTTC TRBJ2-5 NA TRBV29-1 NA
CASSRGLGNEQFF TGTGCCAGCAGCAGGGGTTTGGGCAATGAGCAGTTCTTC TRBJ2-1 NA TRBV6-5 NA
CAISDTGKFGNTIYF TGTGCCATCAGTGATACAGGGAAGTTTGGAAACACCATATATTTT TRBJ1-3 NA TRBV10-3 NA
CAWETGGIGYTF TGTGCCTGGGAGACAGGGGGGATCGGCTACACCTTC TRBJ1-2 NA TRBV30 TRBD1
CASSLVSGRGGRETQYF TGTGCCAGCAGCTTAGTTAGCGGGAGGGGAGGGAGAGAGACCCAGTACTTC TRBJ2-5 NA TRBV7-2 TRBD2
CASSLDQGRGQGAYEQYF TGTGCCAGCAGCTTAGACCAGGGCAGGGGACAGGGCGCCTACGAGCAGTACTTC TRBJ2-7 NA TRBV11-2 TRBD1
CASSDGTEARTIYF TGTGCCAGCAGTGATGGGACAGAAGCTCGGACCATATATTTT TRBJ1-3 NA TRBV2 TRBD1
CAISGPTSGRGEQYF TGTGCCATCAGTGGGCCGACTAGCGGGAGGGGCGAGCAGTACTTC TRBJ2-7 NA TRBV10-3 TRBD2
CASSPGTGTIGGYTF TGTGCCAGCAGCCCCGGGACAGGGACTATCGGTGGCTACACCTTC TRBJ1-2 few TRBV7-9 TRBD1
CASSQWNYEQYF TGTGCCAGCAGCCAATGGAACTACGAGCAGTACTTC TRBJ2-7 NA TRBV7-6 NA
CASSGGTEAFF TGCGCCAGCAGTGGGGGCACTGAAGCTTTCTTT TRBJ1-1 NA TRBV10-2 NA
CASSVLGLADYNEQFF TGTGCCAGCAGCGTCCTTGGACTAGCCGATTACAATGAGCAGTTCTTC TRBJ2-1 NA TRBV9 TRBD2
CSVLLDGYTF TGCAGCGTTCTCCTTGATGGCTACACCTTC TRBJ1-2 NA TRBV29-1 NA
CASSPHTGGTEAFF TGTGCCAGCAGCCCCCATACAGGGGGCACTGAAGCTTTCTTT TRBJ1-1 NA TRBV9 TRBD1
CAISQTGGITEAFF TGTGCCATCAGTCAGACAGGGGGCATCACTGAAGCTTTCTTT TRBJ1-1 once TRBV10-3 TRBD1
CASGMPGRNTGELFF TGTGCCAGCGGGATGCCGGGCCGCAACACCGGGGAGCTGTTTTTT TRBJ2-2 NA TRBV7-3 NA
CASSQAGTPTYEQYF TGTGCCAGCAGCCAGGCCGGGACACCTACCTACGAGCAGTACTTC TRBJ2-7 once TRBV14 NA
CASRRLAGGTFLTQYF TGTGCCAGCAGGCGACTAGCGGGGGGGACCTTCCTGACCCAGTACTTC TRBJ2-5 NA TRBV6-4 TRBD2
CAIRGQGDTDTQYF TGTGCCATCAGGGGACAGGGTGACACAGATACGCAGTATTTT TRBJ2-3 once TRBV10-3 TRBD1
CASSESRTPSPLHF TGTGCCAGTAGTGAAAGTCGGACGCCTTCACCCCTCCACTTT TRBJ1-6 few TRBV19 NA
CASSYGTGGSEQFF TGTGCCAGCAGTTACGGGACAGGGGGTAGTGAGCAGTTCTTC TRBJ2-1 once TRBV6-5 TRBD1
CASSLVSGIESYEQYF TGTGCCAGCAGCTTAGTGAGCGGGATTGAATCCTACGAGCAGTACTTC TRBJ2-7 NA TRBV7-2 TRBD2
CASSRTGGKNTEAFF TGTGCCAGCAGTAGGACAGGGGGTAAGAACACTGAAGCTTTCTTT TRBJ1-1 NA TRBV6-1 TRBD1
CASSVTTGGAGGANVLTF TGTGCCAGCAGCGTAACAACAGGGGGCGCAGGTGGGGCCAACGTCCTGACTTTC TRBJ2-6 NA TRBV9 TRBD1
CASSQWAGGPYEQYF TGTGCCAGCAGCCAATGGGCGGGAGGGCCGTACGAGCAGTACTTC TRBJ2-7 once TRBV14 TRBD2
CASSRAAGANTGELFF TGCGCCAGCAGTCGAGCAGCGGGGGCGAACACCGGGGAGCTGTTTTTT TRBJ2-2 NA TRBV10-1 TRBD2
CASSSGTSGRNEQFF TGTGCCAGCAGCTCTGGGACTAGCGGGAGGAATGAGCAGTTCTTC TRBJ2-1 NA TRBV5-4 TRBD2